This is a list of T cell receptor beta chains from one sample in a study of shared clonotypes between healthy human individuals. Only in-frame clones appear in the TCRdb table, and some are missing; sequencing was by immunoSEQ multiplex PCR. This sample carries about 680,000 clones, under 95% of them seen once, and the ten largest clones take more than 20%. The sequencing sample was made of naive CD8+ T cells sorted from blood. Receptor source: a man aged 25-40 years in good health. Each CDR3 is given with its conserved first and last residue. D genes are given only for firm matches. Size values are once, few and many counts, or a class for expanded clones, and some rows have none.

TRBV7-9,TRBJ1-1,NA,NA,TGTGCCAGCAGCTTAGAGAGGGCTCGGGGGCGGAACACTGAAGCTTTCTTT,CASSLERARGRNTEAFF
TRBV6-1,TRBJ2-3,NA,NA,TGTGCCAGCAGGCCCGAGGGAATCACAGATACGCAGTATTTT,CASRPEGITDTQYF
TRBV29-1,TRBJ2-2,TRBD2,NA,TGCAGCGGATACTCGCGGGGGGCTCTGAACACCGGGGAGCTGTTTTTT,CSGYSRGALNTGELFF
TRBV2,TRBJ2-1,NA,NA,TGTGCCAGCGCGTTGGGGCGACAGATCTACAATGAGCAGTTCTTC,CASALGRQIYNEQFF
TRBV6-1,TRBJ2-3,NA,NA,TGTGCCAGCAGTTTGGACAGAGCGATCACAGATACGCAGTATTTT,CASSLDRAITDTQYF
TRBV5-1,TRBJ2-5,TRBD2,NA,TGCGCCAGCAGCTTGGAGAGACTAGCGGGAGTGGAGACCCAGTACTTC,CASSLERLAGVETQYF
TRBV29-1,TRBJ2-3,NA,once,TGCAGCGCCCCGGCTCCTAGTGTCTCCCATTCAAAATCCCTCACAGATACGCAGTATTTT,CSAPAPSVSHSKSLTDTQYF
TRBV7-9,TRBJ2-1,TRBD2,NA,TGTGCCAGCAGCCCTGGACTAGCGGGATCCTTAGGCTACAATGAGCAGTTCTTC,CASSPGLAGSLGYNEQFF
TRBV7-8,TRBJ2-1,NA,NA,TGTGCCAGCAGCTGGACACGCGGGGTTTGGGAGCAGTTCTTC,CASSWTRGVWEQFF
TRBV5-1,TRBJ1-4,NA,many,TGCGCCAGCAGCTGGGGGGCGGCAGAAGCAACTAATGAAAAACTGTTTTTT,CASSWGAAEATNEKLFF
TRBV29-1,TRBJ2-1,TRBD2,NA,TGCAGCGTTTACGGCCTAGCGGGAGGAATCTACAATGAGCAGTTCTTC,CSVYGLAGGIYNEQFF
TRBV27,TRBJ2-1,TRBD1,NA,TGTGCCAGCAGTTTATCCTCCGGGGACAGGCACTACAATGAGCAGTTCTTC,CASSLSSGDRHYNEQFF
TRBV7-8,TRBJ1-5,NA,NA,TGTGCCAGCAGCACGACGGGCGAATATAGCAATCAGCCCCAGCATTTT,CASSTTGEYSNQPQHF
TRBV9,TRBJ2-1,NA,NA,TGTGCCAGCAGCATCCAAGGAGGTGAGCAGTTCTTC,CASSIQGGEQFF
TRBV11-3,TRBJ2-7,NA,NA,TGTGCCAGCAGCTTCGGACAGACCTACGAGCAGTACTTC,CASSFGQTYEQYF
TRBV7-3,TRBJ2-2,NA,NA,TGTGCCAGCAGCTTGGAGGGTCCCGGGGAGCTGTTTTTT,CASSLEGPGELFF
TRBV29-1,TRBJ2-2,NA,few,TGCAGCGGCCTTATCACCGGGGAGCTGTTTTTT,CSGLITGELFF
TRBV10-2,TRBJ1-3,NA,NA,TGCGCCAGCGCAGGGTCCGAACGTAACACCATATATTTT,CASAGSERNTIYF
TRBV7-9,TRBJ2-3,NA,NA,TGTGCCAGCAGCTCCCCGGCCACGGGCACAGATACGCAGTATTTT,CASSSPATGTDTQYF
TRBV23-1,TRBJ2-1,NA,NA,TGCGCCAGCAGTCAATCACGGCTGGGGGTCGCCTACAATGAGCAGTTCTTC,CASSQSRLGVAYNEQFF
TRBV27,TRBJ2-1,NA,NA,TGTGCCAGCAGTTTATACTTCCAACCCTCCTACAATGAGCAGTTCTTC,CASSLYFQPSYNEQFF
TRBV7-9,TRBJ2-7,NA,NA,TGTGCCAGCAGCTTGGACAGCAGCCTGGACGAGCAGTACTTC,CASSLDSSLDEQYF
TRBV27,TRBJ2-1,TRBD1,NA,TGTGCCAGCAGTCCCGGGACAGGGGTAAATGAGCAGTTCTTC,CASSPGTGVNEQFF
TRBV10-3,TRBJ1-3,NA,NA,TGTGCCATCACCGTTGACTCTGGAAACACCATATATTTT,CAITVDSGNTIYF
TRBV7-9,TRBJ2-2,TRBD1,NA,TGTGCCAGCAGTTCCCGGGACAGCAACACCGGGGAGCTGTTTTTT,CASSSRDSNTGELFF
TRBV15,TRBJ2-3,TRBD1,NA,TGTGCCACCAGCATGGGGGTGACAGGGTCACTCACAGATACGCAGTATTTT,CATSMGVTGSLTDTQYF
TRBV9,TRBJ2-6,TRBD1,NA,TGTGCCAGCAGCGTAGAAGGGACAGGGGTCTATGGAGCCAACGTCCTGACTTTC,CASSVEGTGVYGANVLTF
TRBV28,TRBJ2-1,TRBD1,NA,TGTGCCAGCAGTCAGGGACAGTACAATGAGCAGTTCTTC,CASSQGQYNEQFF
TRBV27,TRBJ1-5,NA,once,TGTGCCAGCAGTTTATTCCCGAATCAGCCCCAGCATTTT,CASSLFPNQPQHF